A selection of T cell receptor beta chains follows, all from one sample in a study of CD8 T cells in ankylosing spondylitis. A single record per CDR3 protein comes from TCRdb applying MiXCR to the 5' RACE reads. The table has about 450,000 distinct CDR3 sequences, about 25% seen once. Sequencing used blood, either unsorted or a sorted T cell fraction (not recorded which). All receptors derive from a male donor with ankylosing spondylitis. Each CDR3 is given with its conserved first and last residue. D genes are given only for firm matches. The size field is filled for only some rows; it gives once, few, many or a size class.

J: TRBJ1-1; size: many; V: TRBV10-3; D: .; CDR3: CAISEEDLITEAFF; DNA: TGTGCCATCAGTGAAGAGGACCTTATAACTGAAGCTTTCTTT
J: TRBJ2-2; size: few; V: TRBV6-5; D: .; CDR3: CASSYLITGPGELFF; DNA: TGTGCCAGCAGTTACTTGATCACCGGGCCCGGGGAGCTGTTTTTT
J: TRBJ1-1; size: few; V: TRBV2; D: .; CDR3: CASSADVNTEAFF; DNA: TGTGCCAGCAGTGCGGACGTAAACACTGAAGCTTTCTTT
J: TRBJ1-5; size: .; V: TRBV2; D: .; CDR3: CASRFARENQPQHF; DNA: TGTGCCAGCAGGTTCGCTAGAGAAAATCAGCCCCAGCATTTT
J: TRBJ2-2; size: .; V: TRBV11-2; D: .; CDR3: CASSLAGSTNTGELFF; DNA: TGTGCCAGCAGCTTAGCGGGCAGTACGAACACCGGGGAGCTGTTTTTT
J: TRBJ1-2; size: few; V: TRBV5-1; D: .; CDR3: CASSLAGTPSNYGYTF; DNA: TGCGCCAGCAGCTTGGCCGGGACACCTTCTAACTATGGCTACACCTTC
J: TRBJ1-5; size: .; V: TRBV6-5; D: .; CDR3: CASSYLGQPQHF; DNA: TGTGCCAGCAGTTATCTGGGGCAGCCCCAGCATTTT
J: TRBJ2-3; size: few; V: TRBV5-1; D: .; CDR3: CASSDGLLGHTQYF; DNA: TGCGCCAGCAGCGACGGACTACTGGGTCATACGCAGTATTTT
J: TRBJ1-1; size: few; V: TRBV3-1; D: TRBD1; CDR3: CASSRQGARTEAFF; DNA: TGTGCCAGCAGCCGACAGGGGGCGAGAACTGAAGCTTTCTTT
J: TRBJ2-1; size: .; V: TRBV10-2; D: .; CDR3: CASSLPQVPTEGQFF; DNA: TGCGCCAGCAGTCTCCCTCAGGTCCCAACGGAGGGGCAGTTCTTC
J: TRBJ2-1; size: .; V: TRBV10-3; D: TRBD2; CDR3: CAISERLAGESGQFF; DNA: TGTGCCATCAGTGAGAGGCTAGCGGGAGAGTCGGGGCAGTTCTTC
J: TRBJ2-1; size: few; V: TRBV11-3; D: .; CDR3: CASSSTGNSYNEQFF; DNA: TGTGCCAGCAGCTCTACCGGAAACTCCTACAATGAGCAGTTCTTC
J: TRBJ2-1; size: .; V: TRBV7-9; D: .; CDR3: CASSPRVGEQFF; DNA: TGTGCCAGCAGCCCAAGGGTGGGTGAGCAGTTCTTC
J: TRBJ2-2; size: few; V: TRBV7-7; D: .; CDR3: CASSLGLAQTGELFF; DNA: TGTGCCAGCAGCTTAGGGCTAGCACAAACCGGGGAGCTGTTTTTT
J: TRBJ1-5; size: .; V: TRBV18; D: .; CDR3: CASSPYTNQPQHF; DNA: TGTGCCAGCTCACCTTACACCAATCAGCCCCAGCATTTT
J: TRBJ1-1; size: .; V: TRBV11-3; D: .; CDR3: CASSLDMVNTEAFF; DNA: TGTGCCAGCAGCTTAGACATGGTGAACACTGAAGCTTTCTTT
J: TRBJ1-5; size: .; V: TRBV11-2; D: .; CDR3: CASSLDLQKGNQPQHF; DNA: TGTGCCAGCAGCTTAGATCTCCAAAAAGGCAATCAGCCCCAGCATTTT
J: TRBJ1-6; size: few; V: TRBV5-6; D: TRBD1; CDR3: CASSQVDRVDSPLHF; DNA: TGTGCCAGCAGCCAGGTTGACAGGGTTGATTCACCCCTCCACTTT
J: TRBJ2-1; size: .; V: TRBV29-1; D: TRBD2; CDR3: CSGVTSGNEQFF; DNA: TGCAGCGGGGTAACTAGCGGTAATGAGCAGTTCTTC
J: TRBJ2-5; size: .; V: TRBV14; D: .; CDR3: CASSPGDWSEETQYF; DNA: TGTGCCAGCAGCCCTGGGGACTGGTCTGAAGAGACCCAGTACTTC
J: TRBJ1-5; size: few; V: TRBV18; D: .; CDR3: CASSPLADINQPQHF; DNA: TGTGCCAGCTCACCTCTGGCGGACATCAATCAGCCCCAGCATTTT
J: TRBJ2-3; size: few; V: TRBV5-1; D: TRBD2; CDR3: CASSFTAGGVDTQYF; DNA: TGCGCCAGCAGCTTTACAGCGGGAGGGGTGGATACGCAGTATTTT
J: TRBJ2-1; size: few; V: TRBV7-9; D: .; CDR3: CASSFASEHNEQFF; DNA: TGTGCCAGCAGCTTTGCTAGCGAGCACAATGAGCAGTTCTTC
J: TRBJ2-3; size: .; V: TRBV3-1; D: .; CDR3: CASSAQDTQYF; DNA: TGTGCCAGCAGCGCGCAAGATACGCAGTATTTT
J: TRBJ2-7; size: few; V: TRBV12-3/TRBV12-4; D: TRBD1; CDR3: CASSRGQVPYEQYF; DNA: TGTGCCAGCAGTCGGGGACAGGTCCCCTACGAGCAGTACTTC
J: TRBJ2-1; size: .; V: TRBV7-2; D: .; CDR3: CASSLHPVGSSYNEQFF; DNA: TGTGCCAGCAGCTTACACCCAGTGGGAAGCTCCTACAATGAGCAGTTCTTC
J: TRBJ2-1; size: .; V: TRBV3-1; D: .; CDR3: CASSQDRKYNEQFF; DNA: TGTGCCAGCAGCCAAGACCGCAAGTACAATGAGCAGTTCTTC
J: TRBJ2-7; size: few; V: TRBV15; D: .; CDR3: CATSRERAGPLSEQYF; DNA: TGTGCCACCAGCAGAGAAAGAGCAGGTCCACTCTCCGAGCAGTACTTC
J: TRBJ2-7; size: few; V: TRBV6-2/TRBV6-3; D: .; CDR3: CASSLPLVNEQYF; DNA: TGTGCCAGCAGCCTACCTTTGGTGAACGAGCAGTACTTC
J: TRBJ2-3; size: .; V: TRBV21-1; D: .; CDR3: CASSKKGVEGPTDTQYF; DNA: TGTGCCAGCAGCAAAAAGGGGGTTGAGGGTCCCACAGATACGCAGTATTTT
J: TRBJ2-5; size: .; V: TRBV5-1; D: TRBD1; CDR3: CASSLTGVAGETQYF; DNA: TGCGCCAGCAGCTTGACAGGGGTGGCCGGAGAGACCCAGTACTTC
J: TRBJ2-3; size: .; V: TRBV11-1; D: TRBD1; CDR3: CASSPRTGPTPSTDTQYF; DNA: TGTGCCAGCAGCCCCAGGACAGGGCCCACTCCTAGCACAGATACGCAGTATTTT
J: TRBJ2-6; size: .; V: TRBV12-3/TRBV12-4; D: .; CDR3: CASSLGPYSGANVLTF; DNA: TGTGCCAGCAGTTTAGGACCGTACTCTGGGGCCAACGTCCTGACTTTC
J: TRBJ1-2; size: once; V: TRBV4-1; D: .; CDR3: CASSQLTLGYGYTF; DNA: TGCGCCAGCAGCCAACTGACCCTAGGATACGGCTACACCTTC
J: TRBJ2-1; size: few; V: TRBV11-2; D: .; CDR3: CASSSLTRSYNEQFF; DNA: TGTGCCAGCAGCTCTTTGACACGAAGCTACAATGAGCAGTTCTTC
J: TRBJ2-1; size: few; V: TRBV5-1; D: TRBD2; CDR3: CASSPGLAGEGEQFF; DNA: TGCGCCAGCAGCCCAGGACTAGCGGGAGAGGGTGAGCAGTTCTTC
J: TRBJ2-3; size: few; V: TRBV20-1; D: .; CDR3: CSATSTWRRSTDTQYF; DNA: TGCAGTGCTACTTCCACTTGGCGGAGAAGCACAGATACGCAGTATTTT
J: TRBJ2-3; size: few; V: TRBV20-1; D: TRBD2; CDR3: CSLNSGGTDTQYF; DNA: TGCAGCCTTAATAGCGGGGGCACAGATACGCAGTATTTT